This paragraph covers one T cell receptor beta chain sequence. The source of the sample is a study of technical replicates of blood from a handful of donors. Sequencing was performed with immunoSEQ multiplex PCR; in TCRdb, only in-frame clones are kept and a portion is missing. The data show around 76,000 clones, roughly 90% seen once. J lost 8 bases, V lost 5 bases, and 7 bases had no gene match. CDR1 and CDR2 (germline): SEHNR, FQNEAQ (reference sequence). The CDR3 has 14 residues. The rearrangement joins TRBV7-9 to TRBJ1-2, with TRBD1 matching over 11 bases. The source of this sequence is a human donor in good health. Specimen: T cells isolated from PBMCs. For the CDR3, the DNA is TGTGCCAGCAGCCACCGGGACAGGGGGAAGGGCTACACCTTC. This codes for CASSHRDRGKGYTF.